The rows below give T cell receptor beta chains drawn from one sample of a study of post-analysis software for immune sequencing data. In TCRdb, the PCR reads were re-called with MiXCR into one record per CDR3 protein. The sample yields 350,000 to 500,000 distinct CDR3 sequences, about 40% seen once. Material for sequencing was blood. The receptors were sampled from a girl aged 2 to 9 with multiple sclerosis. The CDR3 runs from the conserved cysteine through the conserved F or W. The D gene is left open where the match is weak. Clone sizes are given selectively: once, few, many, or a class where the clone is expanded.

d_call j_call v_call cdr3_length clone_size cdr3_aa cdr3_nt
TRBD2 TRBJ2-1 TRBV7-2 15 . CASSLAAGGPNEQFF TGTGCCAGCAGCTTAGCAGCGGGGGGGCCCAATGAGCAGTTCTTC
. TRBJ1-2 TRBV5-5 14 few CASSLSRGIRGYTF TGTGCCAGCAGCTTATCCCGGGGGATTCGTGGCTACACCTTC
TRBD1 TRBJ2-7 TRBV20-1 15 . CSAANHRTGDYEQYF TGCAGTGCTGCCAACCACCGGACAGGGGATTACGAGCAGTACTTC
TRBD1 TRBJ2-1 TRBV5-6 17 . CASSSAWVAGGLNEQFF TGTGCCAGCAGCTCAGCTTGGGTGGCAGGGGGCTTGAATGAGCAGTTCTTC
. TRBJ1-4 TRBV15 14 . CATSRGDGGEKLFF TGTGCCACCAGCAGAGGGGACGGAGGTGAAAAACTGTTTTTT
TRBD2 TRBJ2-7 TRBV7-3 15 once CASSLSQGGSYEQYF TGTGCCAGCAGCTTAAGCCAGGGAGGGTCCTACGAGCAGTACTTC
TRBD1 TRBJ2-1 TRBV3-1 16 . CASSQAGTGRYNEQFF TGTGCCAGCAGCCAAGCCGGGACAGGGAGGTACAATGAGCAGTTCTTC
. TRBJ2-7 TRBV13 16 . CASSDPGTIGSYEQYF TGTGCCAGCAGCGATCCCGGGACGATCGGCTCCTACGAGCAGTACTTC
. TRBJ1-2 TRBV9 13 . CASSRDTNYGYTF TGTGCCAGCAGCCGGGACACCAACTATGGCTACACCTTC
TRBD2 TRBJ2-3 TRBV5-1 14 few CASRRTSATDTQYF TGCGCCAGCAGGAGGACTAGCGCCACAGATACGCAGTATTTT
. TRBJ2-6 TRBV29-1 14 few CSVPHHSGANVLTF TGCAGCGTCCCTCACCACTCTGGGGCCAACGTCCTGACTTTC
TRBD1 TRBJ2-1 TRBV10-3 13 . CAISETGGHEQFF TGTGCCATCAGCGAGACAGGGGGCCATGAGCAGTTCTTC
. TRBJ2-5 TRBV29-1 12 . CSVDPKQETQYF TGCAGCGTTGACCCAAAACAAGAGACCCAGTACTTC
. TRBJ2-7 TRBV7-2 13 . CASSFSGVYEQYF TGTGCCAGCAGCTTTTCAGGGGTCTACGAGCAGTACTTC
TRBD1 TRBJ2-7 TRBV5-5 14 once CASSQGQARGEQYF TGTGCCAGTAGCCAGGGACAGGCGAGGGGCGAGCAGTACTTC
TRBD2 TRBJ2-7 TRBV6-5 13 . CASSWRELYEQYF TGTGCCAGCAGTTGGCGGGAGCTATACGAGCAGTACTTC
. TRBJ2-2 TRBV6-1 14 . CASSVQTNTGELFF TGTGCCAGCAGCGTACAGACGAACACCGGGGAGCTGTTTTTT
. TRBJ2-3 TRBV5-1 16 . CASSLSKSKSGDTQYF TGCGCCAGCAGCTTGTCCAAGTCAAAGTCGGGAGATACGCAGTATTTT
. TRBJ2-7 TRBV28 12 few CASSSSVFEQYF TGTGCCAGCAGTTCTTCAGTATTCGAGCAGTACTTC